The 26 T cell receptor beta chains in this list originate from one sample, sequenced in a study of T cell responses to AZD1222 COVID-19 vaccine. Sequencing was performed with immunoSEQ multiplex PCR; in TCRdb, only in-frame clones are kept and a portion is missing. The sample holds more than 150,000 clones, 75% to 95% seen once. Sample: peripheral blood, taken on day 0 of AZD1222 vaccination. These receptor sequences come from an adult in good health.

The chain couples TRBV27 to TRBJ2-7; TRBD2 aligns across 9 bases. The trim removed 3 bases at V and 1 base at J, leaving 10 bases unmatched. The CDR3 covers 17 residues. Germline V CDR1 and CDR2: MNHEY, SMNVEV (reference sequence). The CDR3 sequence: CASSFGVTSGRSYEQYF. CDR3 DNA sequence: TGTGCCAGCAGTTTTGGGGTGACTAGCGGCCGATCCTACGAGCAGTACTTC.

The rearrangement uses TRBV10-3 and TRBJ1-1; D is possibly TRBD1 (6 bases). Trimming pared 4 bases from V and 5 bases from J, leaving 17 bases between. This CDR3 is 15 amino acids long. Germline V gene lookup returns CDR1 ENHRY and CDR2 SYGVKD. The CDR3 here is CAISGGGRGGTEAFF. CDR3 bases: TGTGCCATCAGTGGGGGCGGCAGGGGAGGTACTGAAGCTTTCTTT.

This clone has only one observation. The V and J genes are TRBV6-5 and TRBJ2-7, with a tentative D call TRBD1 (6 bases). Germline CDR1 is MNHEY and CDR2 is SVGAGI. V lost 0 bases and J lost 2, with 14 bases in between. This CDR3 region has 16 residues. In DNA, the CDR3 is TGTGCCAGCAGTTACTCCGACAGGCCACCAACCTACGAGCAGTACTTC. Amino acids: CASSYSDRPPTYEQYF.

The chain recombines TRBV27 with TRBJ1-4; a weak D match, TRBD1 (6 bases). V dropped 8 bases and J dropped 8 bases, with 18 bases sitting between them. CDR3 size: 14 residues. The germline CDR1 and CDR2 sequences are MNHEY and SMNVEV (reference sequence). CDR3 in DNA: TGTGCCAGCCGCCCCTGGAGGGGGTCCGAAAAACTGTTTTTT. Protein: CASRPWRGSEKLFF. Combining the CDR3 with reference TRBV27 and TRBJ1-4 gives the whole variable domain EAQVTQNPRYLITVTGKKLTVTCSQNMNHEYMSWYRQDPGLGLRQIYYSMNVEVTDKGDVPEGYKVSRKEKRNFPLILESPSPNQTSLYFCASRPWRGSEKLFFGSGTQLSVL.

The CDR3 DNA reads as TGCGCCAGCAGTCCTGGCATACAAGAGACCCAGTACTTC. Translation: CASSPGIQETQYF. This chain uses TRBV5-1 with TRBJ2-5; D gene uncertain. Germline loops: CDR1 SGHRS, CDR2 YFSETQ. V was clipped by 5 bases and J by 2 bases, with 10 bases between them. The CDR3 contains 13 residues.

The chain couples TRBV28 to TRBJ1-2; D not resolved. CDR1 MDHEN and CDR2 SYDVKM come from the germline V gene. The ends were cut back, 7 bases at V and 0 bases at J, with 12 bases in the middle. The CDR3 has 14 residues. DNA of the CDR3: TGTGCCAGCACCAAAGGAGTTTCTAACTATGGCTACACCTTC. Translated: CASTKGVSNYGYTF.

This chain connects TRBV10-3 to TRBJ2-7; D is undetermined. Trimming pared 4 bases from V and 5 bases from J, leaving 15 bases between. There are 14 residues in the CDR3. The germline gives CDR1 ENHRY, CDR2 SYGVKD. The CDR3 protein is CAISVSGKGDEQYF. CDR3 in DNA: TGTGCCATCAGTGTCTCCGGCAAAGGTGACGAGCAGTACTTC.

The V and J genes are TRBV4-2 and TRBJ2-6; D unclear. The germline CDR1 and CDR2 sequences are LGHNA and YNFKEQ. V lost 6 bases and J 4 bases, leaving 7 bases between the germline ends. This CDR3 region has 13 residues. CDR3 nucleotides: TGTGCCAGCAGTAATATGGGGGCCAACGTCCTGACTTTC. Protein product: CASSNMGANVLTF.

The genes are TRBV27 and TRBJ2-5, with TRBD1 identical over 9 bases. Germline trimming cut 7 bases from V and 5 bases from J; bases unmatched to any gene: 23. Germline CDR1 MNHEY, CDR2 SMNVEV (reference sequence). This CDR3 has 19 amino acids. CDR3 coding DNA: TGTGCCAGCAAGCTGAAAGGTCCGGCAACCGGGACAGGGAGGGAGACCCAGTACTTC. Amino acid sequence: CASKLKGPATGTGRETQYF.

The rearrangement uses TRBV30 and TRBJ2-2, with no clear D. The CDR3 runs 12 residues. Per germline, CDR1 GTSNPN and CDR2 SVGIG (reference sequence). Between the trimmed V and J ends, which lost 7 bases and 3 bases, there was a span of 9 bases. CDR3 sequence reads: CASERDTGELFF. CDR3 nucleotide sequence: TGTGCCTCGGAACGTGACACCGGGGAGCTGTTTTTT.

V is TRBV18 and J is TRBJ2-7; 8 bases agree with TRBD1. The V gene end was trimmed by 4 bases and the J gene end by 5 bases; junction bases not matched to a gene: 13. CDR1 is KGHSH and CDR2 is LQKENI in the germline V gene. This CDR3 has 16 amino acids. CDR3 region: CASSLLLTGALDEQYF. The CDR3 bases are TGTGCCAGCTCACTCCTCCTGACAGGGGCGCTTGACGAGCAGTACTTC.

V is TRBV18 and J is TRBJ1-2, with D hard to call. V lost 0 bases and J 8 bases, leaving 10 bases between the germline ends. The CDR3 has 13 residues. The germline V gene has CDR1 KGHSH and CDR2 LQKENI. CDR3 DNA: TGTGCCAGCTCACCACCGTGGTTAGGGGGCTACACCTTC. Encoded protein: CASSPPWLGGYTF.

This chain connects TRBV28 to TRBJ2-1; the match to TRBD2 covers 7 bases. This CDR3 has 17 residues. V shed 6 bases and J 7 bases; nucleotides not matched to a gene: 18. The germline V gene has CDR1 MDHEN and CDR2 SYDVKM. CDR3 amino acids: CASRSDLGPSGGNEQFF. The CDR3 DNA sequence: TGTGCCAGCAGGTCCGACCTGGGCCCATCGGGGGGAAATGAGCAGTTCTTC.

This clone is a singleton in its sample. The genes are TRBV5-1 and TRBJ2-2; tentatively, D is TRBD2 (6 bases). Per germline, CDR1 SGHRS and CDR2 YFSETQ. Trimming removed 4 bases at V and 0 bases at J, with 10 bases between. This CDR3 has 15 residues. DNA for the CDR3: TGCGCCAGCAGCATGACGGGGGCGAACACCGGGGAGCTGTTTTTT. Protein product: CASSMTGANTGELFF.

This chain uses TRBV28 with TRBJ2-1, with D unclear. The CDR3 covers 13 residues. Germline V gene data show CDR1 as MDHEN and CDR2 as SYDVKM. Between the trimmed V and J ends, which lost 5 bases and 15 bases, there was a span of 20 bases. The CDR3 here is CASSPATPSVGFF. The CDR3 nucleotides are TGTGCCAGCAGTCCGGCTACCCCCAGTGTGGGGTTCTTC.

As to this clone: Other DNA sequences in the same sample also yield this CDR3. The rearrangement joins TRBV19 to TRBJ1-2; D call uncertain. The CDR3 has 12 amino acids. V was cut by 6 bases and J by 1 base, with 6 bases left in between. CDR1 is LNHDA and CDR2 is SQIVND in the germline V gene (reference sequence). The DNA of the CDR3 is TGTGCCAGTAGGACCGGTAACTATGGCTACACCTTC. The encoded protein is CASRTGNYGYTF.

This chain uses TRBV13 with TRBJ2-5; perhaps D is TRBD1 or TRBD2 (5 bases each). Germline V lookup: CDR1 PRHDT, CDR2 FYEKMQ (reference sequence). Trimming took 4 bases from V and 1 from J, leaving 13 bases between them. The CDR3 runs to 15 residues. CDR3 in amino acids: CASSSGDHSQETQYF. CDR3 nucleotide sequence: TGTGCCAGCAGCTCCGGGGACCACTCCCAAGAGACCCAGTACTTC.

The chain couples TRBV24-1 to TRBJ2-1, with D possibly matching TRBD2 (6 bases). This CDR3 is built from 17 residues. Trimming cost V 6 bases and J 1 base, with 18 bases left between them. Germline values: CDR1 KGHDR, CDR2 SFDVKD. The CDR3: CATSRSGPGRSYNEQFF. For the CDR3, the DNA is TGTGCCACCAGTCGTAGCGGCCCAGGTCGGTCCTACAATGAGCAGTTCTTC.

This chain joins TRBV2 and TRBJ2-7, with TRBD1 matching over 8 bases. The trim removed 6 bases at V and 3 bases at J, leaving 7 bases unmatched. CDR3 length: 14 amino acids. Germline-derived CDR1 and CDR2 are SNHLY and FYNNEI. CDR3 sequence reads: CASSYLGQGYEQYF. Here the CDR3 DNA reads TGTGCCAGCAGCTACCTCGGACAGGGCTACGAGCAGTACTTC. The variable domain in full, completed from reference TRBV2 and TRBJ2-7, reads EPEVTQTPSHQVTQMGQEVILRCVPISNHLYFYWYRQILGQKVEFLVSFYNNEISEKSEIFDDQFSVERPDGSNFTLKIRSTKLEDSAMYFCASSYLGQGYEQYFGPGTRLTVT.

The V call is TRBV5-1, the J call TRBJ2-7; 8 positions match TRBD1. The CDR3 is 14 residues long. V shed 1 base, J shed 7 bases, and the junction held 7 bases outside the gene matches. CDR1 is SGHRS and CDR2 is YFSETQ in the germline V gene. CDR3 coding DNA: TGCGCCAGCAGCTTGCTCCAGGGGGCGGGTGAGCAGTACTTC. This sequence encodes CASSLLQGAGEQYF.

CDR3 DNA sequence: TGCAGTGCTAGTACGGGGGAAGGTCAGCCCCAGCATTTT. Amino acid sequence: CSASTGEGQPQHF. The gene calls are TRBV20-1 and TRBJ1-5; tentatively, D is TRBD1 (5 bases). The CDR3 spans 13 residues. V shed 3 bases and J shed 6 bases, with 12 bases lying between them. Germline-derived CDR1 and CDR2 are DFQATT and SNEGSKA (reference sequence).

The chain joins TRBV18 to TRBJ2-1; D is uncertain. V dropped 3 bases and J dropped 8 bases, with 8 bases sitting between them. Germline CDR1 and CDR2: KGHSH and LQKENI. This CDR3 is built from 12 residues. CDR3 residues: CASSPSSDEQFF. DNA for the CDR3: TGTGCCAGCTCACCGTCCTCCGATGAGCAGTTCTTC.

The chain carries TRBV21-1 and TRBJ2-1; TRBD2 is taken as the D call from the table, unchecked against the DNA. TRBV21-1 constitutes a pseudogene. The CDR3 spans 16 residues. The CDR3 DNA is TGTGCCAGCAGCAAACATTACGGGAGGGCCTACAATGAGCAGTTCTTC. It translates to CASSKHYGRAYNEQFF.

The genes are TRBV18 and TRBJ2-5; 7 positions agree with TRBD2. In germline, CDR1 is KGHSH, CDR2 LQKENI. The CDR3 is 16 amino acids. Losses at the gene ends were 2 bases for V and 4 bases for J; bases not matched to a gene: 10. CDR3 sequence reads: CASSPNRPSGGETQYF. The CDR3 DNA sequence: TGTGCCAGCTCACCAAATAGACCTAGCGGAGGAGAGACCCAGTACTTC.

The chain recombines TRBV7-2 with TRBJ2-1; TRBD2 matches at 10 bases. Germline V gene sequence: CDR1 SGHTA, CDR2 FQGNSA. The CDR3 spans 13 residues. Unmatched junction bases numbered 10, after V lost 5 bases and J lost 15 bases. CDR3 sequence (DNA): TGTGCCAGCAGCGCCGCTAGCGGGAGAAAGCTGTTCTTC. Its protein is CASSAASGRKLFF.

This clone was recorded once. This chain links TRBV3-1 (or the pseudogene TRBV3-2) with TRBJ1-1; possible D gene TRBD1, 5 bases. Germline V gene data show CDR1 as LGHDT and CDR2 as YNNKEL (reference sequence). The CDR3 covers 13 residues. The germline V and J ends were trimmed by 2 bases and 11 bases, with 15 bases remaining between them. The CDR3 region has the DNA TGTGCCAGCAGCCAAAATCAGGGCATGCGCGCTTTCTTT. It yields the protein CASSQNQGMRAFF.